This TCR beta chain was identified during a study of cytomegalovirus exposure and HLA in healthy donors. Study-level points and caveats: In a later analysis, V- and J-gene trimming of beta chains associated with a DCLRE1C missense variant, replicated independently.

This CDR3 spans 15 amino acids. Deletions cut 2 bases from V and 3 bases from J, with 11 bases between. Germline CDR1 is SNHLY and CDR2 is FYNNEI. A word on this clone: The target antigen is unknown.

PCR employed 60 Vbeta and 13 Jbeta primers. The repertoire was sequenced with immunoSEQ multiplex PCR; TCRdb's copy has only in-frame clones and lacks some. The sample has about 140,000 clones, just under 80% seen once. The V call is TRBV2, the J call TRBJ1-5; D not resolved. The sequencing input was PBMCs. The TCR comes from a man aged 30 to 39 in good health and CMV-seronegative. DNA for the CDR3: TGTGCCAGCAGTGAATATGGGCCTCACAATCAGCCCCAGCATTTT. This sequence encodes CASSEYGPHNQPQHF. The full variable domain, rest sourced from reference TRBV2 and TRBJ1-5, is EPEVTQTPSHQVTQMGQEVILRCVPISNHLYFYWYRQILGQKVEFLVSFYNNEISEKSEIFDDQFSVERPDGSNFTLKIRSTKLEDSAMYFCASSEYGPHNQPQHFGDGTRLSIL.